Presented here are 25 T cell receptor beta chains from one specimen sequenced in a study of shared clonotypes between healthy human individuals. Here immunoSEQ multiplex PCR was the method, and the copy in TCRdb shows in-frame clones only, minus some. The sample includes more than 900,000 clones, about four fifths seen only once; the top ten take under 0.8%. Sequencing was done on a sample of memory CD4+ T cells from PBMCs. The sample's subset: CD45RA-negative fraction. The receptor set was obtained from a man aged 18 to 35 in good health. Some clones in this sample may be carry-over from other donors' samples.

The chain uses TRBV5-4 and TRBJ1-1, with 7 bases aligning to TRBD1. V was clipped by 4 bases and J by 1 base; unmatched bases: 19. CDR3 length: 19 residues. Germline loops: CDR1 SGHNT, CDR2 YYREEE (reference sequence). This chain's CDR3 is CASSLIGQVRDIWNTEAFF. The CDR3 nucleotides are TGTGCCAGCAGCCTCATCGGACAGGTTAGAGATATTTGGAACACTGAAGCTTTCTTT.

On this clone itself: This may be a read error: a much more frequent sequence differs by one nucleotide. The same CDR3 also results from other DNA sequences found in this sample. The chain links TRBV7-9 to TRBJ2-3; weak D call: TRBD2 (5 bases). Germline CDR1 reads SEHNR; CDR2 reads FQNEAQ (reference sequence). The CDR3 runs 14 residues. The CDR3 loop is CASSLAQLGDTQYF. The CDR3 DNA is TGTGCTAGCAGCTTAGCGCAATTGGGAGATACGCAGTATTTT.

V gene TRBV6-5 combines with J gene TRBJ2-1; D possibly uses TRBD1 or TRBD2 (6 bases each). The CDR3 runs to 14 residues. Germline V gene data show CDR1 as MNHEY and CDR2 as SVGAGI. V lost 10 bases, J lost 7 bases, and 20 bases lay in between. The chain's CDR3 is CATRFGGTSNEQFF. The CDR3 DNA is TGTGCCACTCGGTTTGGAGGGACATCGAATGAGCAGTTCTTC.

In this sample, this clone turned up a few times. The V gene is TRBV2, the J gene TRBJ2-1; 10 nucleotides agree with TRBD2. Germline V gene lookup returns CDR1 SNHLY and CDR2 FYNNEI. This CDR3 region has 17 residues. V lost 6 bases and J lost 5; bases outside the gene matches: 13. DNA for the CDR3: TGTGCCAGCAGGACCCTAGCGGGAGACCCTCGGCACAATGAGCAGTTCTTC. It encodes CASRTLAGDPRHNEQFF.

This chain links TRBV7-2 with TRBJ1-5, with D maybe TRBD1 (5 bases). Trimming left V 1 base short and J 4 bases short, with 11 bases between. CDR1 is SGHTA, CDR2 FQGNSA, per germline. This CDR3 has 15 residues. The CDR3 spells CASSLVRQKNQPQHF. CDR3 nucleotides: TGTGCCAGCAGCTTAGTGAGACAGAAAAATCAGCCCCAGCATTTT.

The chain has TRBV29-1 and TRBJ2-5; 9 bases align to TRBD2. The CDR3 extends over 14 amino acids. The ends lost 7 bases at V and 5 bases at J; junction bases unmatched: 11. Germline V lookup: CDR1 SQVTM, CDR2 ANQGSEA. CDR3 in amino acids: CSASKGLASETQYF. The CDR3 DNA follows: TGCAGCGCTTCGAAAGGACTAGCGAGTGAGACCCAGTACTTC.

The rearrangement links TRBV6-1 to TRBJ2-5, with TRBD2 matching over 13 bases. Germline V gives CDR1 MNHNS, CDR2 SASEGT. The CDR3 is 15 amino acids. The junction had 1 base not matched to a gene; V was cut back by 1 base and J by 5 bases. CDR3 DNA sequence: TGTGCCAGCAGTGAAGGGACTAGCGGGGGTGAGACCCAGTACTTC. It encodes CASSEGTSGGETQYF.

As regards this clone: This may stem from a read error, because a much larger clone lies one nucleotide away. This CDR3 is also generated by other DNA sequences in the sample. The V gene is TRBV19, the J gene TRBJ2-3, with D perhaps matching TRBD2 (5 bases). Germline lookup yields CDR1 LNHDA and CDR2 SQIVND (reference sequence). With 9 bases removed from V and 4 bases from J, the gap between germline ends came to 11 bases. The CDR3 sequence is 12 residues long. The CDR3 spells CASGPGADTQYF. Here the CDR3 DNA reads TGTGCCAGCGGCCCCGGGGCAGATACGCAGTATTTT.

In its sample, this clone was seen a few times. The CDR3 here is CASSLVGAVSTGNTIYF. For the CDR3, the DNA is TGTGCCAGCAGCTTAGTTGGGGCAGTCTCCACTGGAAACACCATATATTTT. This chain links TRBV7-8 with TRBJ1-3; D perhaps matches TRBD1 (5 bases). The CDR3 sequence is 17 residues long. The germline V gene encodes CDR1 SGHVS and CDR2 FQNEAQ. V lost 1 base and J lost 2, with 15 bases in between. The full variable domain, rest sourced from reference TRBV7-8 and TRBJ1-3, is GAGVSQSPRYKVAKRGQDVALRCDPISGHVSLFWYQQALGQGPEFLTYFQNEAQLDKSGLPSDRFFAERPEGSVSTLKIQRTQQEDSAVYLCASSLVGAVSTGNTIYFGEGSWLTVV.

This clone was seen ten or more times. The chain has TRBV7-3 and TRBJ2-5; D uncertain. Between the trimmed V and J ends, which lost 4 bases and 5 bases, there was a span of 11 bases. The germline V gene has CDR1 SGHTA and CDR2 FQGTGA. CDR3 size: 13 residues. CDR3 sequence reads: CASSSGPRETQYF. DNA of the CDR3: TGTGCCAGCAGCTCCGGACCTCGGGAGACCCAGTACTTC.

The genes are TRBV7-2 and TRBJ1-1; D remains ambiguous. Germline V gene sequence: CDR1 SGHTA, CDR2 FQGNSA. V was pared by 5 bases and J by 3 bases, with 10 bases between. CDR3 length: 13 amino acids. The CDR3 spells CASSASRDTEAFF. Written as DNA, the CDR3 is TGTGCCAGCAGCGCTTCAAGGGACACTGAAGCTTTCTTT.

The V call is TRBV18, the J call TRBJ1-3, with D perhaps matching TRBD1 (6 bases). CDR3 length: 14 amino acids. The ends were cut back, 4 bases at V and 4 bases at J, with 11 bases in the middle. Germline CDR1 KGHSH, CDR2 LQKENI. CDR3 coding DNA: TGTGCCAGCTCACTGGACAGCCTAGGAAACACCATATATTTT. It specifies CASSLDSLGNTIYF.

The sample holds a few counts of this clone. The V gene is TRBV15, the J gene TRBJ1-5, with D maybe TRBD1 (5 bases). CDR1 and CDR2 from the germline V gene are LNHNV and YYDKDF (reference sequence). This CDR3 is built from 16 residues. Trimming pared 8 bases from V and 2 bases from J, leaving 19 bases between. The CDR3 sequence: CATAPGREVGNQPQHF. The CDR3 region has the DNA TGTGCCACCGCCCCGGGACGGGAGGTAGGCAATCAGCCCCAGCATTTT. Combining the CDR3 with reference TRBV15 and TRBJ1-5 gives the whole variable domain DAMVIQNPRYQVTQFGKPVTLSCSQTLNHNVMYWYQQKSSQAPKLLFHYYDKDFNNEADTPDNFQSRRPNTSFCFLDIRSPGLGDTAMYLCATAPGREVGNQPQHFGDGTRLSIL.

The genes are TRBV18 and TRBJ2-7; the match to TRBD2 covers 11 bases. Germline CDR1 reads KGHSH; CDR2 reads LQKENI. The CDR3 is made up of 16 amino acids. V dropped 3 bases and J dropped 4; count of bases not matched to a gene: 8. The CDR3 loop reads CASSPTLAGGGYEQYF. The CDR3 coding sequence is TGTGCCAGCTCACCTACCCTAGCGGGAGGAGGTTACGAGCAGTACTTC.

This clone was recorded only once. The V call is TRBV5-6, the J call TRBJ2-2; D may be TRBD1 (6 bases). V was clipped by 4 bases and J by 1 base, with 14 bases between them. The CDR3 sequence is 16 residues long. Per the germline V gene, CDR1 is SGHDT and CDR2 is YYEEEE. The CDR3 DNA follows: TGTGCCAGCAGCGTTAGAACGACAGGGAACACCGGGGAGCTGTTTTTT. Amino acid sequence: CASSVRTTGNTGELFF.

This clone was picked up one time. Being one base from a much bigger clone, this may be a read error. Here the CDR3 omits its conserved ending phenylalanine or tryptophan, so a read error is the likely source. The DNA is left out, because the CDR3 cannot be placed on it with certainty; the CDR3 is given as TCRdb lists it. J is TRBJ1-2 and V is TRBV30. Counting both end residues, the CDR3 totals 12 amino acids. Germline V lookup: CDR1 GTSNPN, CDR2 SVGIG (reference sequence). The CDR3 protein is CAWSVPLTPHTL.

This clone was observed at least ten times. Written as DNA, the CDR3 is TGTGCCAGCAGCTTAACTTCTAACACTGAAGCTTTCTTT. Protein product: CASSLTSNTEAFF. The chain has TRBV7-9 and TRBJ1-1; D gene unclear. The V gene's germline CDR1 is SEHNR and CDR2 FQNEAQ (reference sequence). The CDR3 has 13 amino acids. V lost 2 bases, J lost 2 bases, and 6 bases lay in between.

The chain combines TRBV15 with TRBJ1-4; D possibly corresponds to TRBD1 (5 bases). This CDR3 is 13 amino acids long. V lost 2 bases, J lost 7 bases, and 8 bases lay in between. Germline CDR1 and CDR2: LNHNV and YYDKDF (reference sequence). CDR3 in DNA: TGTGCCACCAGCAGAACTGACAGTGAAAAACTGTTTTTT. It codes for CATSRTDSEKLFF.

This chain links TRBV7-3 with TRBJ2-2, with D perhaps matching TRBD2 (6 bases). Germline CDR1 SGHTA, CDR2 FQGTGA. CDR3 length: 16 residues. Between the trimmed V and J ends, which lost 1 base and 6 bases, there was a span of 15 bases. The CDR3 here is CASSLSSAGFPGELFF. The CDR3 coding sequence is TGTGCCAGCAGCTTAAGTTCGGCGGGATTCCCCGGGGAGCTGTTTTTT.

This chain connects TRBV4-2 to TRBJ2-1, with D unresolved. V was clipped by 0 bases and J by 4 bases, with 7 bases between them. Germline V gene lookup returns CDR1 LGHNA and CDR2 YNFKEQ. This CDR3 contains 14 residues. The chain's CDR3 is CASSQEEEYNEQFF. DNA for the CDR3: TGTGCCAGCAGCCAAGAAGAGGAGTACAATGAGCAGTTCTTC.

This rearrangement joins TRBV6-1 to TRBJ2-3, with 7 bases aligning to TRBD2. The CDR3 runs 18 residues. With V trimmed by 2 bases and J by 2 bases, 13 bases remained unmatched. Per germline, CDR1 MNHNS and CDR2 SASEGT. This CDR3 reads CASSELGLGGSYTDTQYF. The DNA of the CDR3 is TGTGCCAGCAGTGAATTAGGGTTGGGCGGGAGCTACACAGATACGCAGTATTTT.

This clone was seen a single time. This chain joins TRBV28 and TRBJ1-4; the D gene is possibly TRBD1 (6 bases). The length of the CDR3 is 14 residues. V lost 5 bases and J lost 5, with 12 bases in between. Germline CDR1 reads MDHEN; CDR2 reads SYDVKM. DNA for the CDR3: TGTGCCAGCAGTGGCGGGGGCAGAAATGAAAAACTGTTTTTT. As protein: CASSGGGRNEKLFF.

In regard to this clone: Distinct nucleotide sequences in the sample also encode this CDR3. The rearrangement links TRBV29-1 to TRBJ1-2; D unclear. The germline V and J ends were trimmed by 5 bases and 6 bases, with 10 bases remaining between them. Germline V lookup: CDR1 SQVTM, CDR2 ANQGSEA. CDR3 length equals 11 residues. Written as DNA, the CDR3 is TGCAGCGTTCTTTTACCTGATGGCTACACCTTC. As protein: CSVLLPDGYTF.

Notes on this clone: In the same sample, other DNA sequences code for this CDR3. V and J are TRBV5-1 and TRBJ2-5; no clear D gene. V was cut by 1 base and J by 5 bases, with 12 bases left in between. CDR3 length: 14 residues. Germline loops: CDR1 SGHRS, CDR2 YFSETQ. Written as DNA, the CDR3 is TGCGCCAGCAGCTTGATGGGCCCGGCGGAGACCCAGTACTTC. This codes for CASSLMGPAETQYF. Using reference TRBV5-1 and TRBJ2-5 for the parts outside the CDR3, the full variable domain is KAGVTQTPRYLIKTRGQQVTLSCSPISGHRSVSWYQQTPGQGLQFLFEYFSETQRNKGNFPGRFSGRQFSNSRSEMNVSTLELGDSALYLCASSLMGPAETQYFGPGTRLLVL.

The chain links TRBV2 to TRBJ1-6; D might be TRBD1 (6 bases). From germline, CDR1 is SNHLY and CDR2 FYNNEI. Trimming stripped 5 bases from V and 8 bases from J, with 13 bases between. The CDR3 loop spans 14 amino acids. CDR3 sequence reads: CASSLQGPDSPLHF. Here the CDR3 DNA reads TGTGCCAGCAGTTTACAGGGTCCGGATTCACCCCTCCACTTT.